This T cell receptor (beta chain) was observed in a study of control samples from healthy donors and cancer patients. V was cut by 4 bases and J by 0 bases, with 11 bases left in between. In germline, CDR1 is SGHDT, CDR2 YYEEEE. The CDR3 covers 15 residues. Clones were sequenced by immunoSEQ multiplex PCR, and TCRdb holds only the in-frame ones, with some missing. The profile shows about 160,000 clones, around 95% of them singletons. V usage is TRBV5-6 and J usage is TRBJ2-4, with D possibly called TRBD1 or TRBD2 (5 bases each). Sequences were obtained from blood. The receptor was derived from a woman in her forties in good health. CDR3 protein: CASSPGTGAKNIQYF. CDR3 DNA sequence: TGTGCCAGCAGCCCTGGGACGGGAGCCAAAAACATTCAGTACTTC.